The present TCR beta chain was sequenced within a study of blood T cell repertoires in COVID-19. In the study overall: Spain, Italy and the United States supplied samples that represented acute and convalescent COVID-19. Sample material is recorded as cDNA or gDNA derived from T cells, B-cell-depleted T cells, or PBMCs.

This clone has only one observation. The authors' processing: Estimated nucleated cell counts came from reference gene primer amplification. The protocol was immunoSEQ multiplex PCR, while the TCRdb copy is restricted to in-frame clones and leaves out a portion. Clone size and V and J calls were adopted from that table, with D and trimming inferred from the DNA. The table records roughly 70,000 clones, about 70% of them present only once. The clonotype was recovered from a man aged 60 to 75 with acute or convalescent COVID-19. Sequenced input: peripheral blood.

In DNA, the CDR3 is TGCGCCAGCAGCCGGGACAGGGGCCAAGAGACCCAGTACTTC. Translating gives CASSRDRGQETQYF. This chain joins TRBV5-1 and TRBJ2-5; 10 bases agree with TRBD1. J was trimmed by 1 base and V by 4 bases; bases with no gene match: 1. This CDR3 comprises 14 residues. Germline V lookup: CDR1 SGHRS, CDR2 YFSETQ.